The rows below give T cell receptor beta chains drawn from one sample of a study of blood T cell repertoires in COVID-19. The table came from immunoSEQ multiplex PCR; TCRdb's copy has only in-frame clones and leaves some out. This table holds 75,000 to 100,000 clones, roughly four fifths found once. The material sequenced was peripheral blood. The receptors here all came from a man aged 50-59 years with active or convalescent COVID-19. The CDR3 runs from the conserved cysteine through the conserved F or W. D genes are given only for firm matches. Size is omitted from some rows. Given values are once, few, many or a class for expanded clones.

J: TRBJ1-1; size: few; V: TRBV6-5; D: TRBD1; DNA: TGTGCCAGCAGATTAACCGGGACAGCGAACACTGAAGCTTTCTTT; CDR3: CASRLTGTANTEAFF
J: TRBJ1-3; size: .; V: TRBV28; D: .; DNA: TGTGCCAGCAGCCCTGGGGGGGAAGGAAACACCATATATTTT; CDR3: CASSPGGEGNTIYF
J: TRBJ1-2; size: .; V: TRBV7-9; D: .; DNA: TGTGCCAGCAGACACACGAAAAGTGTCGGCTACACCTTC; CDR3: CASRHTKSVGYTF
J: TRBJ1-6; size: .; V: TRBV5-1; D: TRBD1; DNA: TGCGCCAGCAGCTTGGCCTGGGACAGTAGCAGTTCACCCCTCCACTTT; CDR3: CASSLAWDSSSSPLHF
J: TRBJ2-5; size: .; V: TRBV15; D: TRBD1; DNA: TGTGCCACCAGCAGAGACCAACAGGGGGCCCAAGAGACCCAGTACTTC; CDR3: CATSRDQQGAQETQYF
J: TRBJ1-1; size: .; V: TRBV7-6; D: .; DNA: TGTGCCAGCAGCTTAGGGGGGGTGGGAATGAACACTGAAGCTTTCTTT; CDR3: CASSLGGVGMNTEAFF
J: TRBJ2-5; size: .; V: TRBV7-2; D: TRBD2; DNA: TGTGCCAGCAGCTTAGCGGGGGGGGAAGAGACCCAGTACTTC; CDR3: CASSLAGGEETQYF
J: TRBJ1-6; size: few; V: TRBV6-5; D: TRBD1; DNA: TGTGCCAGCAGTTACCGGGGACAGGGAAGAGGATCACCCCTCCACTTT; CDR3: CASSYRGQGRGSPLHF
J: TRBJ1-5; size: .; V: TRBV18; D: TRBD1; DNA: TGTGCCAGCTCACCAACGGGACAGAACAATCAGCCCCAGCATTTT; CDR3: CASSPTGQNNQPQHF
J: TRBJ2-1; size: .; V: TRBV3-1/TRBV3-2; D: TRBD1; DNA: TGTGCCAGCAGCCTCCGGACAGGGGATAAGTTCTTC; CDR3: CASSLRTGDKFF
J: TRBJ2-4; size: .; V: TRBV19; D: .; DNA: TGTGCCAGTAGGCCCACGATCCGGGGTCCTGGGCAAAACATTCAGTACTTC; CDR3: CASRPTIRGPGQNIQYF
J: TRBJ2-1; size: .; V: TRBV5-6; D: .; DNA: TGTGCCAGCAGCTTCGACTCATACAATGAGCAGTTCTTC; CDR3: CASSFDSYNEQFF
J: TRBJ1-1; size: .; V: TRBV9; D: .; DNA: TGTGCCAGCAGCGTAGTGGTAGGGGGGGCTGAAGCTTTCTTT; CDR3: CASSVVVGGAEAFF
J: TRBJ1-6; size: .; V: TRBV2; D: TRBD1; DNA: TGTGCCAGCTCGGGACAGGGTAATTCACCCCTCCACTTT; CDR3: CASSGQGNSPLHF
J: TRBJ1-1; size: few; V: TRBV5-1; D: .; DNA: TGCGCCAGCAGCTTGGATACTGATTTGAACACTGAAGCTTTCTTT; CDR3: CASSLDTDLNTEAFF
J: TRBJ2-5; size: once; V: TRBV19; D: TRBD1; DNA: TGTGCCAGTAGTACAGGGGGAAAGACCCAGTACTTC; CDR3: CASSTGGKTQYF
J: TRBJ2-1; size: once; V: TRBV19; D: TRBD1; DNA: TGTGCCAGTAGTCACAGGGGCCATGAGCAGTTCTTC; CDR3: CASSHRGHEQFF
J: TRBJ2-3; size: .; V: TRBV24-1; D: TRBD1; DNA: TGTGCCACCAGCAGGGGACAGGGCCCAGATACGCAGTATTTT; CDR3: CATSRGQGPDTQYF
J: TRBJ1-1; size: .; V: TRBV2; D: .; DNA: TGTGCCAGCAGTTATAGACAGAACACTGAAGCTTTCTTT; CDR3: CASSYRQNTEAFF
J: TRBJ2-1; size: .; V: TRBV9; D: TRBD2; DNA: TGTGCCAGCAGCGTAGGAATAGGACTAGCGCTGAATGAGCAGTTCTTC; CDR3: CASSVGIGLALNEQFF
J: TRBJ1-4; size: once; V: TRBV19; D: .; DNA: TGTGCCAGTAAGGGGAACAGGGAGGGTGCTGAAAAACTGTTTTTT; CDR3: CASKGNREGAEKLFF
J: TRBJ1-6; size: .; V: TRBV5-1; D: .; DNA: TGCGCCAGCAGCGATGGTGGGGGGGCGGGTAATTCACCCCTCCACTTT; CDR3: CASSDGGGAGNSPLHF
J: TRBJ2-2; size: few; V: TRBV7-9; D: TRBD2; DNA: TGTGCCAGCAGCTTGCTAGCGGGGGTCGGGGAGCTGTTTTTT; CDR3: CASSLLAGVGELFF
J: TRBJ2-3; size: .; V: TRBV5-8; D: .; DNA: TGTGCCAGCAGCGGTTGGCGGGGTAGCACAGATACGCAGTATTTT; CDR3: CASSGWRGSTDTQYF
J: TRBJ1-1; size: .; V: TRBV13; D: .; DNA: TGTGCCAGCCACTTACGATCAGGGGTGAACACTGAAGCTTTCTTT; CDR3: CASHLRSGVNTEAFF
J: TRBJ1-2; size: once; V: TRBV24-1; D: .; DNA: TGTGCCACCAGTGACCACGTCTCGGGGTCCAACTATGGCTACACCTTC; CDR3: CATSDHVSGSNYGYTF
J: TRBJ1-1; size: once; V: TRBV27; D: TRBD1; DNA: TGTGCCAGTTCGAGGGGGCGCGAAGGGAACACTGAAGCTTTCTTT; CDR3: CASSRGREGNTEAFF
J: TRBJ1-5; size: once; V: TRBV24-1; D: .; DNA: TGTGCCACCAGTGATTCGGGGTACGGAGGGCCCCAGCATTTT; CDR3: CATSDSGYGGPQHF
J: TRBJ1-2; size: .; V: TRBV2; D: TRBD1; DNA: TGTGCCAGCAGTGTCCGGCAGGGGGGTGGCTACACCTTC; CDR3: CASSVRQGGGYTF
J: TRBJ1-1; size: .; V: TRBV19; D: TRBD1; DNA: TGTGCCAGTAGCCTGACAGGGGCCGCAAACACTGAAGCTTTCTTT; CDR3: CASSLTGAANTEAFF
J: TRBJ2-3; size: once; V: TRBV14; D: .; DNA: TGTGCCAGCAGCCAAAACGGGGGAGATACGCAGTATTTT; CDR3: CASSQNGGDTQYF
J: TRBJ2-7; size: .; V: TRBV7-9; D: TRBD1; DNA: TGTGCCAGCAGCTCCTCTCGACAGGGACCCTACGAGCAGTACTTC; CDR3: CASSSSRQGPYEQYF
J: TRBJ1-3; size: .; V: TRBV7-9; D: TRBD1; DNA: TGTGCCAGCAGCCATGGGACAGGGGAGAACACCATATATTTT; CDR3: CASSHGTGENTIYF
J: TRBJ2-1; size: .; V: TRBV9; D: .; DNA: TGTGCCAGCAGCAACAGGGAGGGGAATGAGCAGTTCTTC; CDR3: CASSNREGNEQFF
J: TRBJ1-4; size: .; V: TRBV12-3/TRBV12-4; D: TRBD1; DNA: TGTGCCAGCACCGGGGGACAGAATGAAAAACTGTTTTTT; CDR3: CASTGGQNEKLFF
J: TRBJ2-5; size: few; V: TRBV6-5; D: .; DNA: TGTGCCAGCGCGGCAGGGAGGGAGACCCAGTACTTC; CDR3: CASAAGRETQYF
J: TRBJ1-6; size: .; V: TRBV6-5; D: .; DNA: TGTGCCAGCAGCCGCGGGGTCAGGGATAATTCACCCCTCCACTTT; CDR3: CASSRGVRDNSPLHF